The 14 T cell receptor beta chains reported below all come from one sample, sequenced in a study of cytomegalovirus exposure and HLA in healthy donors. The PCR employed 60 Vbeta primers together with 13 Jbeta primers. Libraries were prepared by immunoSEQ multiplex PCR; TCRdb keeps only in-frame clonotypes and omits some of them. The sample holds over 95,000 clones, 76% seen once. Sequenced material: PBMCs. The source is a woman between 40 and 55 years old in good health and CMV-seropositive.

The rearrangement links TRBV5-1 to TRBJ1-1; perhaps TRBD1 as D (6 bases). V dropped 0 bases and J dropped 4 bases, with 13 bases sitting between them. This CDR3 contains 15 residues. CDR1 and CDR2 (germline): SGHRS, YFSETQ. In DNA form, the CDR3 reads TGCGCCAGCAGCTTGGGGGGCGCGGGGGCCACTGAAGCTTTCTTT. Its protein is CASSLGGAGATEAFF.

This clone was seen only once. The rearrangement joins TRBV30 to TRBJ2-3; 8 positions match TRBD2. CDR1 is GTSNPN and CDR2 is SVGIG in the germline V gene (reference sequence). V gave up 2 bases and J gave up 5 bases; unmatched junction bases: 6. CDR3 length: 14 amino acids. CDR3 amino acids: CAWSNGGGRDTQYF. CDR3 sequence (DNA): TGTGCCTGGAGTAACGGGGGGGGTCGAGATACGCAGTATTTT.

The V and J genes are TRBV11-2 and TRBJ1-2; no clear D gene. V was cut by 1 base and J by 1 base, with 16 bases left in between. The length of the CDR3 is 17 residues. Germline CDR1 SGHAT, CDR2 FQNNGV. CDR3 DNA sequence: TGTGCCAGCAGCTTAGCATATTTGGAGGGCGATAACTATGGCTACACCTTC. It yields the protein CASSLAYLEGDNYGYTF.

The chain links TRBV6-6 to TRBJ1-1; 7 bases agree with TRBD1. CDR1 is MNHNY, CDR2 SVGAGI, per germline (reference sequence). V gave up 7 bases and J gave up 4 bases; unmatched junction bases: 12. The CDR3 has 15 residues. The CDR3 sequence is CASKEGGAGGTEAFF. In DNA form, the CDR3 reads TGTGCCAGCAAGGAAGGGGGCGCTGGGGGCACTGAAGCTTTCTTT.

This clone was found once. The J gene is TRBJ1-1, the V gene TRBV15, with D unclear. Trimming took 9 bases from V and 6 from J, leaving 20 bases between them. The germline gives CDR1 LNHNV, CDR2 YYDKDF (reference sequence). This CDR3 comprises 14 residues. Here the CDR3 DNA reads TGTGCCACTACCCCCGGGATATCGAGACCTGAAGCTTTCTTT. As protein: CATTPGISRPEAFF.

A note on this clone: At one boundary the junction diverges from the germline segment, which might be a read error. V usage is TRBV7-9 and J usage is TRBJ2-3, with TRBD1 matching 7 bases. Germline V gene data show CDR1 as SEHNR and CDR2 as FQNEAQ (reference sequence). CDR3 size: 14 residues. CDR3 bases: TGTTCCAGCAGCAAGACAGGGATCACAGATACGCAGTATTTT. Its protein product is CSSSKTGITDTQYF.

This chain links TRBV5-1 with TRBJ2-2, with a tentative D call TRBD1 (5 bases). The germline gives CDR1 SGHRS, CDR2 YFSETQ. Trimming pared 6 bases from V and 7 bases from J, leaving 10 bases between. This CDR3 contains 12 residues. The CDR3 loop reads CASNDSDGELFF. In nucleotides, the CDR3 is TGCGCCAGCAACGACAGCGACGGGGAGCTGTTTTTT.

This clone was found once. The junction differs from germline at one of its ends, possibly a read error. CDR3 in amino acids: CSSSLGAGIYGYTF. The DNA of the CDR3 is TGTTCCAGCAGCTTAGGGGCAGGCATCTATGGCTACACCTTC. The chain combines TRBV7-9 with TRBJ1-2; D possibly corresponds to TRBD1 (5 bases). The CDR3 is made up of 14 amino acids. Germline CDR1 SEHNR, CDR2 FQNEAQ (reference sequence). Looking up the rest from reference TRBV7-9 and TRBJ1-2 gives the full variable domain: DTGVSQNPRHKITKRGQNVTFRCDPISEHNRLYWYRQTLGQGPEFLTYFQNEAQLEKSRLLSDRFSAERPKGSFSTLEIQRTEQGDSAMYLCSSSLGAGIYGYTFGSGTRLTVV.

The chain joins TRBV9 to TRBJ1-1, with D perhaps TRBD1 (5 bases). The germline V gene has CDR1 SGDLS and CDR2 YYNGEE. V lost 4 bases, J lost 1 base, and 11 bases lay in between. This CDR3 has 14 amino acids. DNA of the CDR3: TGTGCCAGCAGCCTTGGACACCCGAACACTGAAGCTTTCTTT. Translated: CASSLGHPNTEAFF.

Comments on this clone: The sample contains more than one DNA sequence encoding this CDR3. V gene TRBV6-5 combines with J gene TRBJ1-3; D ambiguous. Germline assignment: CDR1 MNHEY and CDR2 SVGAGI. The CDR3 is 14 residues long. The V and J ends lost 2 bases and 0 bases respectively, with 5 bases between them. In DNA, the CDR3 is TGTGCCAGCAGTTACCGGGGCTCTGGAAACACCATATATTTT. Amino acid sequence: CASSYRGSGNTIYF.

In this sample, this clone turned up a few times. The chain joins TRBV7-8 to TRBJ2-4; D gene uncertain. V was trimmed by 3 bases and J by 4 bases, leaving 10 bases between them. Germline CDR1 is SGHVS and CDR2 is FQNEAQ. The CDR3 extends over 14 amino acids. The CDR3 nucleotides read TGTGCCAGCAGCTTTAGTGAACTTAAAAACATTCAGTACTTC. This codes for CASSFSELKNIQYF.

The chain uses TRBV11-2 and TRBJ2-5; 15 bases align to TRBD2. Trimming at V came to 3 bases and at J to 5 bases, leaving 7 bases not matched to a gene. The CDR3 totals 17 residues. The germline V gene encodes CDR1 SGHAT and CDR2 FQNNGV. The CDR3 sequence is CASSFGTSGGWLETQYF. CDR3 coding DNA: TGTGCCAGCAGCTTTGGGACTAGCGGGGGGTGGTTGGAGACCCAGTACTTC.

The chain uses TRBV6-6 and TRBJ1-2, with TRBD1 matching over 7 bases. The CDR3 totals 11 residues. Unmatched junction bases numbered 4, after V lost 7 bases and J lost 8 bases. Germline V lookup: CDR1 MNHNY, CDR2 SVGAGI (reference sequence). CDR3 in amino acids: CASTRGGGYTF. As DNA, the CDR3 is TGTGCCAGCACCCGAGGGGGCGGCTACACCTTC.

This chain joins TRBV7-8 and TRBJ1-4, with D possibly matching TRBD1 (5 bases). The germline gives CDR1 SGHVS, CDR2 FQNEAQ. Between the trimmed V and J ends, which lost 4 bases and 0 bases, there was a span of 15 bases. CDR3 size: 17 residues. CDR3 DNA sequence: TGTGCCAGCAGCTCCCCGTTCGGAGGGGCAACTAATGAAAAACTGTTTTTT. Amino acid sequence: CASSSPFGGATNEKLFF.